This is a list of T cell receptor beta chains from one sample in a study of vaccination effects on CD4 cells after COVID-19. Their antigens remain unidentified. The data were produced by immunoSEQ multiplex PCR, yet TCRdb's version contains in-frame clones alone and is incomplete. The sample contains over 30,000 clones, roughly 86% of which appear only once. The source was CD4+ T cells from PBMCs cultured with HCoV-NL63 spike peptides, collected after COVID-19 vaccination. All receptors derive from a human donor who received a COVID-19 vaccine. Some clones in this sample may be carry-over from other donors' samples. CDR3s include the opening cysteine and the closing phenylalanine or tryptophan. The order of the fields is J gene, V gene, CDR3 protein.

>TRBJ1-1|TRBV4-1
CASSQENLQGTAEAFF
>TRBJ1-2|TRBV3-1/TRBV3-2
CASSPSHGGLYGYTF
>TRBJ2-3|TRBV13
CASSFRGGGGSTDTQYF
>TRBJ2-2|TRBV2
CASSERAPREAGELFF
>TRBJ2-5|TRBV19
CASSDLGSRETQYF
>TRBJ2-3|TRBV6-2/TRBV6-3
CASSYSRLAGGISTDTQYF
>TRBJ1-5|TRBV19
CASSMGLSNQPQHF
>TRBJ2-5|TRBV14
CASSPLSGARGETQYF
>TRBJ2-5|TRBV18
CASSPPGTEETQYF
>TRBJ1-3|TRBV5-4
CASTLDTGNTIYF
>TRBJ2-2|TRBV5-1
CASSLDFANTGELFF
>TRBJ2-5|TRBV12-1
CASSFGGTGVTQYF
>TRBJ1-2|TRBV21-1
CASSKWDRPLLYGYTF
>TRBJ1-2|TRBV19
CASSLRDRGGYTF
>TRBJ2-2|TRBV9
CASSVYRVANTGELFF
>TRBJ2-2|TRBV11-2
CASSATSGSGELFF
>TRBJ1-2|TRBV6-1
CASSESWGYTF
>TRBJ1-6|TRBV6-5
CASSYSRQANSPLHF
>TRBJ1-6|TRBV7-8
CASSLRGSPLHF
>TRBJ1-5|TRBV6-6
CASTTGRGQPQHF
>TRBJ1-1|TRBV4-3
CASSHGLGQEAFF
>TRBJ2-5|TRBV6-2/TRBV6-3
CASSYLPGGANQETQYF
>TRBJ2-1|TRBV6-6
CASTGTSGNNEQFF
>TRBJ1-6|TRBV19
CASSIWTENSPLHF
>TRBJ2-1|TRBV4-1
CASSQGYLAGGPEQFF
>TRBJ1-1|TRBV3-1/TRBV3-2
CASSPTDGVLAFF
>TRBJ1-4|TRBV19
CASRGGRNEKLFF
>TRBJ1-2|TRBV2
CASSEVSNYGYTF
>TRBJ1-5|TRBV18
CASSTASGVFNQPQHF
>TRBJ2-2|TRBV6-4
CASRRQGVTGELFF
>TRBJ2-4|TRBV30
CAWSVRGTKNIQYF
>TRBJ1-5|TRBV19
CASSITFGGSQPQHF
>TRBJ2-3|TRBV7-2
CASSPYSYTQYF
>TRBJ1-1|TRBV5-1
CASSGTGGQTNTEAFF
>TRBJ2-1|TRBV2
CASSSHELNEQFF
>TRBJ1-1|TRBV5-1
CASSLYGRTWGDTEAFF
>TRBJ2-1|TRBV10-3
CAIRPAGGKNNEQFF
>TRBJ1-6|TRBV30
CAWRTRREGLSNSPLHF
>TRBJ2-3|TRBV12-5
CASGLIFLAGSTDTQYF
>TRBJ2-3|TRBV15
CATSGGTSGGTDTQYF
>TRBJ2-3|TRBV12-2
CASRWQAGGREDTQYF
>TRBJ1-5|TRBV12-3/TRBV12-4
CASSRSVYQPQHF
>TRBJ2-3|TRBV23-1
CASSQSGDREYCTDTQYF
>TRBJ2-1|TRBV18
CASSEGQGSEQFF
>TRBJ2-6|TRBV5-6
CASSFFQGSFSGANVLTF
>TRBJ2-1|TRBV7-5
CARSSPLIGGRLYNEQFF
>TRBJ2-2|TRBV5-1
CASSFEGTAGELFF
>TRBJ1-2|TRBV24-1
CATSLGQGFGYTF
>TRBJ1-1|TRBV19
CASSIGGNTEAFF
>TRBJ1-2|TRBV6-5
CASRFGRNDGYTF
>TRBJ1-6|TRBV20-1
CSASFSRGNSPLHF
>TRBJ1-5|TRBV10-3
CAINRDPSQPQHF
>TRBJ2-2|TRBV30
CAWTLGTGSTGELFF
>TRBJ2-2|TRBV5-8
CASSFRGTNTGELFF